The 2 T cell receptor beta chains below come from one sample, sequenced in a study of blood T cell repertoires in COVID-19. Method: immunoSEQ multiplex PCR; TCRdb's copy keeps in-frame clones and lacks some. The sample lists about 22,000 clones; about 80% were seen once. Sequencing used peripheral blood. The receptors derive from a man in his 70s with acute or convalescent COVID-19.

CDR3 in amino acids: CASSFGRSSSYEQYF. Here the CDR3 DNA reads TGTGCCAGCAGCTTCGGGAGGAGCAGCTCCTACGAGCAGTACTTC. This chain uses TRBV7-2 with TRBJ2-7; 7 positions match TRBD2. Germline lookup yields CDR1 SGHTA and CDR2 FQGNSA. V lost 3 bases and J lost 0; bases outside the gene matches: 5. The CDR3 length is 15 residues.

CDR3 in amino acids: CASSKSGSYEQYF. CDR3 nucleotide sequence: TGTGCCAGCAGTAAAAGCGGGAGCTACGAGCAGTACTTC. The chain recombines TRBV28 with TRBJ2-7, with 8 bases lining up with TRBD2. The junction had 3 bases not matched to a gene; V was cut back by 5 bases and J by 3 bases. The CDR3 spans 13 residues. CDR1 and CDR2 from the germline V gene are MDHEN and SYDVKM.